This is a list of T cell receptor beta chains from one sample in a study of blood T cell repertoires in COVID-19. This table comes from immunoSEQ multiplex PCR, and its TCRdb copy is limited to in-frame clones, with some not included. The profile covers a few hundred thousand clones, with about 83% appearing a single time and approximately 13% taken by the ten largest. The sequencing sample was made of peripheral blood. These receptors all stem from a man older than 75 with acute or convalescent COVID-19. CDR3s include the opening cysteine and the closing phenylalanine or tryptophan. The D gene is left open where the match is weak. Size is stated for part of the rows, as once, few or many counts, or as a class when the clone is expanded.

abundance: NA
v_gene: TRBV5-5
j_gene: TRBJ2-6
d_gene: NA
CDR3nt: TGTGCCAGCAGCTACAGGGTGAGCTCTGGGGCCAACGTCCTGACTTTC
CDR3aa: CASSYRVSSGANVLTF

abundance: NA
v_gene: TRBV27
j_gene: TRBJ1-5
d_gene: NA
CDR3nt: TGTGCCAGCAGTTTAGGAGAGGGGAGGGTCAATCAGCCCCAGCATTTT
CDR3aa: CASSLGEGRVNQPQHF

abundance: NA
v_gene: TRBV3-1/TRBV3-2
j_gene: TRBJ1-1
d_gene: TRBD1
CDR3nt: TGTGCCAGCAGCCAAGAGGACAGGGTGGACACTGAAGCTTTCTTT
CDR3aa: CASSQEDRVDTEAFF

abundance: NA
v_gene: TRBV28
j_gene: TRBJ2-5
d_gene: NA
CDR3nt: TGTGCCAGCACAGGGCAGGGAGAGACCCAGTACTTC
CDR3aa: CASTGQGETQYF

abundance: few
v_gene: TRBV7-9
j_gene: TRBJ1-1
d_gene: TRBD1
CDR3nt: TGTGCCAGCAGCTTAACCAGGGACAGGGACACTGAAGCTTTCTTT
CDR3aa: CASSLTRDRDTEAFF

abundance: once
v_gene: TRBV6-1
j_gene: TRBJ2-5
d_gene: NA
CDR3nt: TGTGCCAGCAGTGAAGGAGGGACTCCAATCGGGGAGACCCAGTACTTC
CDR3aa: CASSEGGTPIGETQYF

abundance: NA
v_gene: TRBV3-1/TRBV3-2
j_gene: TRBJ1-4
d_gene: NA
CDR3nt: TGTGCCAGCAGCTACTTCGGGTACGAAAAACTGTTTTTT
CDR3aa: CASSYFGYEKLFF

abundance: NA
v_gene: TRBV9
j_gene: TRBJ2-3
d_gene: TRBD2
CDR3nt: TGTGCCAGCAGCGCGGGACTAGCGGGGCGGGGGAGCCGCACAGATACGCAGTATTTT
CDR3aa: CASSAGLAGRGSRTDTQYF

abundance: NA
v_gene: TRBV19
j_gene: TRBJ2-4
d_gene: NA
CDR3nt: TGTGCCAGTAGTGAAGGCGGGAACATTCAGTACTTC
CDR3aa: CASSEGGNIQYF

abundance: NA
v_gene: TRBV5-6
j_gene: TRBJ1-2
d_gene: NA
CDR3nt: TGTGCCAGCAGCTTGGTGGTCAGGGTGGCCTATGGCTACACCTTC
CDR3aa: CASSLVVRVAYGYTF

abundance: once
v_gene: TRBV6-5
j_gene: TRBJ1-4
d_gene: TRBD1
CDR3nt: TGTGCCAGCAGTTTCACACAGGGGGGGAGTGAAAAACTGTTTTTT
CDR3aa: CASSFTQGGSEKLFF

abundance: NA
v_gene: TRBV19
j_gene: TRBJ1-2
d_gene: TRBD1
CDR3nt: TGTGCCAGTAGTCCCTCCGGGACAGGGGTGCGTGGCTACACCTTC
CDR3aa: CASSPSGTGVRGYTF

abundance: NA
v_gene: TRBV27
j_gene: TRBJ2-3
d_gene: NA
CDR3nt: TGTGCCAGCAGTTGGAGGGGCACAGATACGCAGTATTTT
CDR3aa: CASSWRGTDTQYF

abundance: once
v_gene: TRBV3-1/TRBV3-2
j_gene: TRBJ2-5
d_gene: NA
CDR3nt: TGTGCCAGCAGCCAAAGGGGGACGCTCCAAGAGACCCAGTACTTC
CDR3aa: CASSQRGTLQETQYF

abundance: NA
v_gene: TRBV3-1/TRBV3-2
j_gene: TRBJ1-4
d_gene: NA
CDR3nt: TGTGCCAGCAGCCAAGGTTCAGGGGTTGTTCAAGAAAAACTGTTTTTT
CDR3aa: CASSQGSGVVQEKLFF

abundance: NA
v_gene: TRBV12-3/TRBV12-4
j_gene: TRBJ2-7
d_gene: TRBD1
CDR3nt: TGTGCCAGCACGGACAGGGGATACGAGCAGTACTTC
CDR3aa: CASTDRGYEQYF

abundance: NA
v_gene: TRBV7-2
j_gene: TRBJ1-4
d_gene: NA
CDR3nt: TGTGCCAGCAGCTTAGTCGGGCAGGGGAGCGAAAAACTGTTTTTT
CDR3aa: CASSLVGQGSEKLFF

abundance: NA
v_gene: TRBV4-1
j_gene: TRBJ2-3
d_gene: TRBD2
CDR3nt: TGCGCCAGCAGCCAAGTGAGAAGCGGGAGCGCAGATACGCAGTATTTT
CDR3aa: CASSQVRSGSADTQYF

abundance: NA
v_gene: TRBV28
j_gene: TRBJ1-5
d_gene: NA
CDR3nt: TGTGCCAGCAGTTTCCGGTCAGGGGAAGTCAATCAGCCCCAGCATTTT
CDR3aa: CASSFRSGEVNQPQHF

abundance: NA
v_gene: TRBV24-1
j_gene: TRBJ1-1
d_gene: NA
CDR3nt: TGTGCCACCAGTGACCCACGGGGTGGTGAAGCTTTCTTT
CDR3aa: CATSDPRGGEAFF

abundance: NA
v_gene: TRBV18
j_gene: TRBJ1-2
d_gene: NA
CDR3nt: TGTGCCAGCTCACCAGACAGGTTGTATGGCTACACCTTC
CDR3aa: CASSPDRLYGYTF

abundance: once
v_gene: TRBV10-2
j_gene: TRBJ2-5
d_gene: NA
CDR3nt: TGCGCCACCCAATACGGGGAGACCCAGTACTTC
CDR3aa: CATQYGETQYF

abundance: NA
v_gene: TRBV5-4
j_gene: TRBJ2-5
d_gene: NA
CDR3nt: TGTGCCAGCAGCTTGGCCGTCAGCCAAGAGACCCAGTACTTC
CDR3aa: CASSLAVSQETQYF

abundance: NA
v_gene: TRBV14
j_gene: TRBJ2-3
d_gene: TRBD2
CDR3nt: TGTGCCAGCAGCCAAGGGGGGGGACGGAGCACAGATACGCAGTATTTT
CDR3aa: CASSQGGGRSTDTQYF

abundance: NA
v_gene: TRBV18
j_gene: TRBJ1-3
d_gene: NA
CDR3nt: TGTGCCAGCTCACAAGGAGTCTCTGGAAACACCATATATTTT
CDR3aa: CASSQGVSGNTIYF

abundance: NA
v_gene: TRBV14
j_gene: TRBJ1-1
d_gene: NA
CDR3nt: TGTGCCAGCAGCCAGTTACAGGGCATGAACACTGAAGCTTTCTTT
CDR3aa: CASSQLQGMNTEAFF

abundance: NA
v_gene: TRBV9
j_gene: TRBJ1-1
d_gene: TRBD1
CDR3nt: TGTGCCAGCAGCCTCCTAACAGGGGGCGCTTCTGAAGCTTTCTTT
CDR3aa: CASSLLTGGASEAFF

abundance: NA
v_gene: TRBV20-1
j_gene: TRBJ1-4
d_gene: NA
CDR3nt: TGCAGTGGCCCGGCGGTTGGAAAACTGTTTTTT
CDR3aa: CSGPAVGKLFF

abundance: NA
v_gene: TRBV6-6
j_gene: TRBJ1-1
d_gene: NA
CDR3nt: TGTGCCAGCAGAGCTGCTGGTGCCTTCTTT
CDR3aa: CASRAAGAFF

abundance: few
v_gene: TRBV24-1
j_gene: TRBJ1-2
d_gene: TRBD1
CDR3nt: TGTGCCACCAGTGATTCTCGGACAGGGGGCTATGGCTACACCTTC
CDR3aa: CATSDSRTGGYGYTF

abundance: NA
v_gene: TRBV5-6
j_gene: TRBJ2-6
d_gene: NA
CDR3nt: TGTGCCAGCAGCTTCAGGGTGGCTGGGGCCAACGTCCTGACTTTC
CDR3aa: CASSFRVAGANVLTF

abundance: NA
v_gene: TRBV27
j_gene: TRBJ2-1
d_gene: TRBD2
CDR3nt: TGTGCCAGCAGTTTAGGACACTGGACTAGCGGGGGGGACCTCTCCTACAATGAGCAGTTCTTC
CDR3aa: CASSLGHWTSGGDLSYNEQFF

abundance: NA
v_gene: TRBV2
j_gene: TRBJ1-1
d_gene: TRBD1
CDR3nt: TGTGCCAGCAGTGAAAGACAGGGGGCTCCCCCTGAAGCTTTCTTT
CDR3aa: CASSERQGAPPEAFF

abundance: NA
v_gene: TRBV5-1
j_gene: TRBJ1-4
d_gene: NA
CDR3nt: TGCGCCAGCAGCCGAGAAGGGAGAACTAATGAAAAACTGTTTTTT
CDR3aa: CASSREGRTNEKLFF

abundance: NA
v_gene: TRBV20-1
j_gene: TRBJ1-5
d_gene: NA
CDR3nt: TGCAGTGCTAGTGCCGGGCAAGGGGCACTACAGCCCCAGCATTTT
CDR3aa: CSASAGQGALQPQHF

abundance: NA
v_gene: TRBV6-5
j_gene: TRBJ2-5
d_gene: TRBD1
CDR3nt: TGTGCCAGCACCCGGACAGGGAGAGAGACCCAGTACTTC
CDR3aa: CASTRTGRETQYF

abundance: NA
v_gene: TRBV4-3
j_gene: TRBJ2-2
d_gene: NA
CDR3nt: TGCGCCAGCAGCCAAGATCAGTGGGGCGCGAACACCGGGGAGCTGTTTTTT
CDR3aa: CASSQDQWGANTGELFF

abundance: NA
v_gene: TRBV6-5
j_gene: TRBJ2-7
d_gene: TRBD1
CDR3nt: TGTGCCAGCAGCCCGACCTACAGGGGCTACGAGCAGTACTTC
CDR3aa: CASSPTYRGYEQYF

abundance: few
v_gene: TRBV28
j_gene: TRBJ2-7
d_gene: NA
CDR3nt: TGTGCCAGCAGTTTGGTGTCTCCCGGCGAGCAGTACTTC
CDR3aa: CASSLVSPGEQYF

abundance: NA
v_gene: TRBV6-4
j_gene: TRBJ1-1
d_gene: TRBD1
CDR3nt: TGTGCCAGCAGTGTCACCAGGGGGCGCGAGGCTTTCTTT
CDR3aa: CASSVTRGREAFF

abundance: NA
v_gene: TRBV7-9
j_gene: TRBJ1-4
d_gene: TRBD1
CDR3nt: TGTGCCAGCAGCGAAGGACAGGCAACTAATGAAAAACTGTTTTTT
CDR3aa: CASSEGQATNEKLFF

abundance: NA
v_gene: TRBV7-9
j_gene: TRBJ1-2
d_gene: TRBD1
CDR3nt: TGTGCCAGCAGCGTCCCCGGGACAGGAAAGCTGGGCTATGGCTACACCTTC
CDR3aa: CASSVPGTGKLGYGYTF

abundance: NA
v_gene: TRBV27
j_gene: TRBJ1-2
d_gene: TRBD1
CDR3nt: TGTGCCAGTCCGGGGGATAAGGGGGCTCTTCTCTATGGCTACACCTTC
CDR3aa: CASPGDKGALLYGYTF

abundance: NA
v_gene: TRBV4-3
j_gene: TRBJ1-2
d_gene: NA
CDR3nt: TGCGCCAGCAGCCTGTCGGGGGGCAGGGCGGATGGCTACACCTTC
CDR3aa: CASSLSGGRADGYTF

abundance: NA
v_gene: TRBV2
j_gene: TRBJ1-1
d_gene: TRBD1
CDR3nt: TGTGCCAGCAGCGCGACAGGGAGCCCTGAAGCTTTCTTT
CDR3aa: CASSATGSPEAFF

abundance: NA
v_gene: TRBV28
j_gene: TRBJ1-5
d_gene: NA
CDR3nt: TGTGCCAGCACTAGGTACCTTAATAGCAATCAGCCCCAGCATTTT
CDR3aa: CASTRYLNSNQPQHF

abundance: NA
v_gene: TRBV7-8
j_gene: TRBJ2-3
d_gene: TRBD2
CDR3nt: TGTGCCAGCAGCTTACGTCTAGCGGGAGTTAGCACAGATACGCAGTATTTT
CDR3aa: CASSLRLAGVSTDTQYF

abundance: NA
v_gene: TRBV14
j_gene: TRBJ2-1
d_gene: TRBD1
CDR3nt: TGTGCCAGCAGGCGACAGGGGTTTGGCACTGAGCAGTTCTTC
CDR3aa: CASRRQGFGTEQFF

abundance: few
v_gene: TRBV15
j_gene: TRBJ2-7
d_gene: TRBD1
CDR3nt: TGTGCCACCAGCAGAGGACTCCCGGGACAGGGAGGAAGGGAGCAGTACTTC
CDR3aa: CATSRGLPGQGGREQYF

abundance: NA
v_gene: TRBV7-3
j_gene: TRBJ2-2
d_gene: TRBD2
CDR3nt: TGTGCCAGCGGATCCGCGGGAGGGAGCCTCACCGGGGAGCTGTTTTTT
CDR3aa: CASGSAGGSLTGELFF

abundance: NA
v_gene: TRBV13
j_gene: TRBJ2-1
d_gene: TRBD2
CDR3nt: TGTGCCAGCAGCTCCTATAGCGGGGGTTACAATGAGCAGTTCTTC
CDR3aa: CASSSYSGGYNEQFF

abundance: NA
v_gene: TRBV28
j_gene: TRBJ2-3
d_gene: TRBD1
CDR3nt: TGTGCCAGCAGTTCCGGGACAGGGACAGATACGCAGTATTTT
CDR3aa: CASSSGTGTDTQYF

abundance: few
v_gene: TRBV2
j_gene: TRBJ2-3
d_gene: TRBD1
CDR3nt: TGTGCCAGCAGTGAACAGACAGGGGCCACAGATACGCAGTATTTT
CDR3aa: CASSEQTGATDTQYF

abundance: NA
v_gene: TRBV27
j_gene: TRBJ2-2
d_gene: NA
CDR3nt: TGTGCCAGCAGTTCCAGGGCGAACACCGGGGAGCTGTTTTTT
CDR3aa: CASSSRANTGELFF

abundance: NA
v_gene: TRBV7-9
j_gene: TRBJ1-1
d_gene: TRBD1
CDR3nt: TGTGCCAGCAGCCCAGGGGGAAGGACTGAAGCTTTCTTT
CDR3aa: CASSPGGRTEAFF